The 28 T cell receptor beta chains reported below all come from one sample, sequenced in a study of T cells in Graves' hyperthyroidism and ophthalmopathy. Amplification targeted TCR beta CDR3 regions from RNA transcripts. RT-PCR in the first round (using the HTBI primer set) targeted the TCR CDR3. Each CDR3 protein gets one entry after TCRdb re-called the multiplex PCR reads with MiXCR. The sample has approximately 400,000 distinct CDR3 sequences, approximately 17% seen once; the top ten hold 35% to 45%. Source material: blood. The receptor set was obtained from a man between 18 and 29 years old with Graves' ophthalmopathy.

The table lists this clonotype with many counts. The CDR3 sequence: CASSLPGQGQETQYF. As DNA, the CDR3 is TGTGCCAGCAGCCTTCCGGGACAGGGACAAGAGACCCAGTACTTC. This rearrangement joins TRBV12-3 or TRBV12-4 to TRBJ2-5; 9 bases agree with TRBD1. The J segment lost 2 bases and the V segment lost 6 bases, leaving 7 bases of the junction unmatched. CDR3 length: 15 amino acids.

The V gene is TRBV13, the J gene TRBJ1-3; D not resolved. Germline V gene data show CDR1 as PRHDT and CDR2 as FYEKMQ (reference sequence). CDR3 size: 17 residues. Between the trimmed V and J ends, which lost 7 bases and 0 bases, there was a span of 19 bases. The DNA of the CDR3 is TGTGCCAGCACCAACGGTCGGCTACCGAGCTCTGGAAACACCATATATTTT. Protein: CASTNGRLPSSGNTIYF.

This chain joins TRBV5-4 and TRBJ2-5; 9 bases align to TRBD1. Germline V CDR1 and CDR2: SGHNT, YYREEE (reference sequence). The CDR3 runs to 15 residues. J gave up 4 bases and V 4 bases, and 8 bases lay outside the gene matches. CDR3 coding DNA: TGTGCCAGCAGCCGGACAGGGGTTGAGGGAGAGACCCAGTACTTC. Translation gives CASSRTGVEGETQYF.

The rearrangement uses TRBV18 and TRBJ2-3, with D unresolved. This CDR3 has 15 amino acids. Germline-derived CDR1 and CDR2 are KGHSH and LQKENI. The V end lost 0 bases, the J end lost 3 bases, and 10 bases lay between the germline ends. CDR3 sequence: CASSPPIRKTDTQYF. CDR3 DNA: TGTGCCAGCTCACCACCTATCCGGAAGACAGATACGCAGTATTTT. Filled out from reference TRBV18 and TRBJ2-3, the complete variable domain reads NAGVMQNPRHLVRRRGQEARLRCSPMKGHSHVYWYRQLPEEGLKFMVYLQKENIIDESGMPKERFSAEFPKEGPSILRIQQVVRGDSAAYFCASSPPIRKTDTQYFGPGTRLTVL.

V is TRBV9 and J is TRBJ1-2; D not certain. The germline CDR1 and CDR2 sequences are SGDLS and YYNGEE. CDR3 length: 13 amino acids. V lost 3 bases to trimming and J lost 4 bases, with 10 bases between them. CDR3 DNA sequence: TGTGCCAGCAGCGGAGAGAGCCCCTATGGCTACACCTTC. Translation: CASSGESPYGYTF.

In its sample, this clonotype was seen many times. This chain links TRBV18 with TRBJ1-5; TRBD1 matches at 10 bases. Germline CDR1 is KGHSH and CDR2 is LQKENI. The ends lost 8 bases at V and 5 bases at J; junction bases unmatched: 6. This CDR3 spans 14 amino acids. CDR3 nucleotides: TGTGCCAGCAACCGGGACAGGGGTGATCAGCCCCAGCATTTT. Residues: CASNRDRGDQPQHF.

This clonotype was detected ten times or more. The chain joins TRBV28 to TRBJ2-7; D could derive from TRBD1 or TRBD2 (5 bases each). CDR3 length equals 13 residues. V was shortened by 8 bases and J by 1 base, with 12 bases between the two germline ends. Germline CDR1 MDHEN, CDR2 SYDVKM. CDR3 residues: CASWGPNSYEQYF. In DNA, the CDR3 is TGTGCCAGCTGGGGACCCAATTCCTACGAGCAGTACTTC. The full variable domain, with the rest looked up from reference TRBV28 and TRBJ2-7, is DVKVTQSSRYLVKRTGEKVFLECVQDMDHENMFWYRQDPGLGLRLIYFSYDVKMKEKGDIPEGYSVSREKKERFSLILESASTNQTSMYLCASWGPNSYEQYFGPGTRLTVT.

This clonotype came up a few times. This sequence joins TRBV20-1 and TRBJ1-5, with 10 bases that match TRBD1. Per the germline V gene, CDR1 is DFQATT and CDR2 is SNEGSKA (reference sequence). The CDR3 runs 14 residues. The trim removed 5 bases at V and 5 bases at J, leaving 6 bases unmatched. Here the CDR3 DNA reads TGCAGTGCTCCACGACAGGGGGCTCATCAGCCCCAGCATTTT. Translated: CSAPRQGAHQPQHF.

Many counts were recorded for this clonotype. The genes are TRBV18 and TRBJ2-1; D not resolved. The V end was cut by 5 bases, the J end by 9 bases, with 11 bases between. CDR1 and CDR2 from the germline V gene are KGHSH and LQKENI. The length of the CDR3 is 12 residues. The CDR3 bases are TGTGCCAGCTCATCTTACATGGGTGAGCAGTTCTTC. Translated, it gives CASSSYMGEQFF.

The chain employs TRBV7-2 and TRBJ1-1, with TRBD1 matching over 11 bases. The junction had 5 bases not matched to a gene; V was cut back by 5 bases and J by 0 bases. Germline CDR1 reads SGHTA; CDR2 reads FQGNSA. The CDR3 runs 16 residues. The CDR3 bases are TGTGCCAGCAGCCCGGACAGGGGGCGGGTGAACACTGAAGCTTTCTTT. It is translated as CASSPDRGRVNTEAFF.

Many counts were recorded for this clonotype. The chain employs TRBV12-3 or TRBV12-4 and TRBJ1-2; the match to TRBD1 covers 7 bases. V was clipped by 10 bases and J by 8 bases; unmatched bases: 13. This CDR3 has 13 amino acids. The CDR3: CATSGTAIWGYTF. The DNA for the CDR3 is TGTGCCACCTCCGGGACAGCCATTTGGGGCTACACCTTC.

This clonotype has more than one count but fewer than ten. This chain connects TRBV7-3 to TRBJ2-2; no clear D gene. This CDR3 is built from 12 residues. The V end was cut by 3 bases, the J end by 7 bases, with 6 bases between. Germline V CDR1 and CDR2: SGHTA, FQGTGA. CDR3 region: CASSFIGGELFF. CDR3 nucleotide sequence: TGTGCCAGCAGCTTTATTGGCGGGGAGCTGTTTTTT. The entire variable domain, with the rest obtained from reference TRBV7-3 and TRBJ2-2, is as follows: GAGVSQTPSNKVTEKGKYVELRCDPISGHTALYWYRQSLGQGPEFLIYFQGTGAADDSGLPNDRFFAVRPEGSVSTLKIQRTERGDSAVYLCASSFIGGELFFGEGSRLTVL.

This clonotype was detected ten times or more. The chain joins TRBV12-3 or TRBV12-4 to TRBJ2-3; 8 nucleotides line up with TRBD2. J was trimmed by 5 bases and V by 5 bases; bases with no gene match: 6. This CDR3 is 14 amino acids long. The CDR3 loop reads CASSTGGAVDTQYF. In DNA form, the CDR3 reads TGTGCCAGCAGTACCGGGGGGGCGGTAGATACGCAGTATTTT.

V is TRBV6-1 and J is TRBJ2-5; 9 nucleotides align to TRBD1. V trimming: 6 bases; J trimming: 2 bases; junction bases outside the gene matches: 4. The CDR3 sequence is 14 residues long. The germline V gene has CDR1 MNHNS and CDR2 SASEGT. This CDR3 reads CASRTGGWQETQYF. For the CDR3, the DNA is TGTGCCAGCAGGACAGGGGGATGGCAAGAGACCCAGTACTTC.

Points on this clonotype: A much larger clone is a single base away; this may be a read error. V and J are TRBV7-8 and TRBJ1-5; weak D call: TRBD1 (5 bases). This CDR3 has 15 residues. CDR1 is SGHVS and CDR2 is FQNEAQ in the germline V gene. Deletions cut 0 bases from V and 6 bases from J, with 12 bases between. The CDR3 nucleotides are TGTGCCAGCAGCTTAGCAGAGGGGCTCACTCAGCCCCAGCATTTT. It is translated as CASSLAEGLTQPQHF.

Only a few counts were recorded for this clonotype. This chain uses TRBV25-1 with TRBJ2-3; 7 positions agree with TRBD1. V dropped 2 bases and J dropped 2; count of bases not matched to a gene: 4. Germline lookup yields CDR1 MGHDK and CDR2 SYGVNS. The CDR3 is 15 amino acids. CDR3 region: CASSEGTAYTDTQYF. In DNA, the CDR3 is TGTGCCAGCAGTGAAGGGACAGCATACACAGATACGCAGTATTTT. Combining the CDR3 with reference TRBV25-1 and TRBJ2-3 gives the whole variable domain EADIYQTPRYLVIGTGKKITLECSQTMGHDKMYWYQQDPGMELHLIHYSYGVNSTEKGDLSSESTVSRIRTEHFPLTLESARPSHTSQYLCASSEGTAYTDTQYFGPGTRLTVL.

The gene calls are TRBV9 and TRBJ2-1; D unclear. V was pared by 1 base and J by 5 bases, with 10 bases between. The CDR3 spans 14 residues. The V gene's germline CDR1 is SGDLS and CDR2 YYNGEE. CDR3 region: CASSVLSEDNEQFF. CDR3 sequence (DNA): TGTGCCAGCAGCGTATTAAGCGAGGACAATGAGCAGTTCTTC.

This clonotype appeared many times. The V call is TRBV11-2, the J call TRBJ1-2; 9 nucleotides align to TRBD1. Germline lookup yields CDR1 SGHAT and CDR2 FQNNGV. This CDR3 has 15 residues. J lost 8 bases, V lost 1 base, and 8 bases had no gene match. CDR3 in DNA: TGTGCCAGCAGCTTAGTGTTGAGGGACAGGGACGGCTACACCTTC. Its protein is CASSLVLRDRDGYTF.

This clonotype was detected only a few times. The gene calls are TRBV10-3 and TRBJ1-5; D not certain. The CDR3 extends over 15 amino acids. The germline V gene encodes CDR1 ENHRY and CDR2 SYGVKD. V dropped 0 bases and J dropped 0 bases, with 6 bases sitting between them. The CDR3, as DNA: TGTGCCATCAGTGAGTCCATTTATAGCAATCAGCCCCAGCATTTT. Translating gives CAISESIYSNQPQHF.

This clonotype occurred a few times. The V and J genes are TRBV7-9 and TRBJ1-2; the match to TRBD1 covers 7 bases. The CDR3 loop spans 16 amino acids. The trim removed 1 base at V and 0 bases at J, leaving 5 bases unmatched. Germline V gives CDR1 SEHNR, CDR2 FQNEAQ (reference sequence). CDR3 in amino acids: CASSLGGQIPNYGYTF. The CDR3 region has the DNA TGTGCCAGCAGCTTAGGGGGACAGATTCCTAACTATGGCTACACCTTC. Complete variable domain (other parts from reference TRBV7-9 and TRBJ1-2): DTGVSQNPRHKITKRGQNVTFRCDPISEHNRLYWYRQTLGQGPEFLTYFQNEAQLEKSRLLSDRFSAERPKGSFSTLEIQRTEQGDSAMYLCASSLGGQIPNYGYTFGSGTRLTVV.

This clonotype was observed many times. The chain employs TRBV20-1 and TRBJ1-1; D unclear. The V gene's germline CDR1 is DFQATT and CDR2 SNEGSKA (reference sequence). Trimming cost V 5 bases and J 0 bases, with 4 bases left between them. This CDR3 has 11 amino acids. The CDR3 bases are TGCAGTGCTGCTTTGAACACTGAAGCTTTCTTT. Encoded protein: CSAALNTEAFF.

This clonotype was seen at least ten times. The chain couples TRBV20-1 to TRBJ1-6; D unresolved. V shed 0 bases and J shed 5 bases, with 5 bases lying between them. The germline V gene has CDR1 DFQATT and CDR2 SNEGSKA (reference sequence). This CDR3 spans 13 amino acids. The CDR3 loop reads CSARELNNSPLHF. The CDR3 coding sequence is TGCAGTGCTAGAGAGCTAAATAATTCACCCCTCCACTTT.

The V call is TRBV11-1, the J call TRBJ2-3, with TRBD2 matching over 7 bases. This CDR3 contains 18 residues. The germline CDR1 and CDR2 sequences are SGHAT and FQDESV (reference sequence). With 8 bases clipped from V and 1 base from J, the junction kept 18 bases outside the gene matches. CDR3 sequence reads: CASSPGPPGSGGTDTQYF. The DNA of the CDR3 is TGTGCCAGCTCACCAGGGCCCCCGGGCAGCGGGGGCACAGATACGCAGTATTTT. Drawing the rest from reference TRBV11-1 and TRBJ2-3, the complete variable domain is EAEVAQSPRYKITEKSQAVAFWCDPISGHATLYWYRQILGQGPELLVQFQDESVVDDSQLPKDRFSAERLKGVDSTLKIQPAELGDSAMYLCASSPGPPGSGGTDTQYFGPGTRLTVL.

The sample holds many counts of this clonotype. This chain joins TRBV7-2 and TRBJ2-1; 9 bases line up with TRBD1. Germline V CDR1 and CDR2: SGHTA, FQGNSA. V trimming: 4 bases; J trimming: 10 bases; junction bases outside the gene matches: 11. The CDR3 spans 15 residues. CDR3 DNA: TGTGCCAGCAGCTACCAGACAGGGGGGTGGGGGGAGCAGTTCTTC. It yields the protein CASSYQTGGWGEQFF.

Written as DNA, the CDR3 is TGTGCCACCAGTGATCCGGGGACAGGCAACTACGAGCAGTACTTC. Translating it yields CATSDPGTGNYEQYF. The chain carries TRBV24-1 and TRBJ2-7; 8 nucleotides align to TRBD1. V was pared by 3 bases and J by 3 bases, with 6 bases of the junction left unmatched. The CDR3 extends over 15 amino acids. The germline V gene encodes CDR1 KGHDR and CDR2 SFDVKD.

This clonotype was recorded a few times. This rearrangement joins TRBV7-9 to TRBJ1-4; TRBD1 matches at 10 bases. The germline CDR1 and CDR2 sequences are SEHNR and FQNEAQ (reference sequence). The CDR3 covers 18 residues. With V trimmed by 6 bases and J by 4 bases, 14 bases remained unmatched. The CDR3 sequence is CASRSPSGTGAFNEKLFF. DNA for the CDR3: TGTGCCAGCAGGAGCCCGTCCGGGACAGGGGCTTTTAATGAAAAACTGTTTTTT.

This clonotype was counted between two and nine times. The chain uses TRBV13 and TRBJ1-2, with 7 bases matching TRBD1. The CDR3 runs to 15 residues. The junction had 10 bases not matched to a gene; V was cut back by 5 bases and J by 4 bases. Germline loops: CDR1 PRHDT, CDR2 FYEKMQ (reference sequence). The CDR3 DNA reads TGTGCCAGCAGCGTTAATTCGGGACAGCTCTATGGCTACACCTTC. This encodes CASSVNSGQLYGYTF.

This clonotype came up many times. The rearrangement joins TRBV11-1 to TRBJ2-1; no clear D. The CDR3 is made up of 16 amino acids. Germline V gene data show CDR1 as SGHAT and CDR2 as FQDESV (reference sequence). Trimming shortened V by 5 bases and J by 2 bases, and 16 bases separated the two germline ends. The CDR3 region is CASSLMDPLAYNEQFF. In DNA, the CDR3 is TGTGCCAGCAGCCTCATGGACCCGTTAGCCTACAATGAGCAGTTCTTC.